The clone carrying this T cell receptor (beta chain) came up many times. The germline V gene has CDR1 LGHNT and CDR2 FRNRAP. J was trimmed by 7 bases and V by 1 base; bases with no gene match: 0. The length of the CDR3 is 14 residues. This record comes from a study of blood T cell repertoires in COVID-19. For the study at large: Sites across the United States, Italy and Spain contributed samples from acute and convalescent COVID-19. From T cells, B-cell-depleted T cells, or PBMCs came the material, which was cDNA or gDNA.

Profiled with immunoSEQ multiplex PCR; TCRdb holds only in-frame clones, not every one. There are roughly 110,000 clones in the sample; 71% occur only once, and approximately 0.9% lies in the top ten. The sequenced sample consisted of peripheral blood. The chain joins TRBV12-5 to TRBJ1-6; 8 nucleotides match TRBD1. The sequence was collected from a human donor with acute or convalescent COVID-19. The donor label of this sample is uncertain. For the CDR3, the DNA is TGTGCTAGTGGTTTGGGACAGGGGAATTCACCCCTCCACTTT. It is translated as CASGLGQGNSPLHF.